This TCR beta chain was profiled in a study of blood T cell repertoires in COVID-19. Study background: Sources were T cells, B-cell-depleted T cells, or PBMCs; the material itself was cDNA or gDNA.

Patients at the Seattle site were enrolled during active infection and followed longitudinally. In the original workflow: Amplification with reference gene primers provided the estimates of nucleated cell counts. The protocol was immunoSEQ multiplex PCR, while the TCRdb copy is restricted to in-frame clones and leaves out a portion. From that table come the V and J calls and clone size; the DNA was used to work out D and trimming. The table has about 360,000 clones, 80% to 90% seen once. CDR3 size: 12 residues. With V trimmed by 6 bases and J by 8 bases, 6 bases remained unmatched. The V call is TRBV12-3 or TRBV12-4, the J call TRBJ1-2; TRBD1 matches 7 bases. Sequencing was performed on peripheral blood. This sequence originates from a woman aged 60-75 years with COVID-19, enrolled during active disease. The CDR3 reads CASRSTGQGYTF. CDR3 nucleotide sequence: TGTGCCAGCAGATCGACAGGGCAGGGCTACACCTTC.